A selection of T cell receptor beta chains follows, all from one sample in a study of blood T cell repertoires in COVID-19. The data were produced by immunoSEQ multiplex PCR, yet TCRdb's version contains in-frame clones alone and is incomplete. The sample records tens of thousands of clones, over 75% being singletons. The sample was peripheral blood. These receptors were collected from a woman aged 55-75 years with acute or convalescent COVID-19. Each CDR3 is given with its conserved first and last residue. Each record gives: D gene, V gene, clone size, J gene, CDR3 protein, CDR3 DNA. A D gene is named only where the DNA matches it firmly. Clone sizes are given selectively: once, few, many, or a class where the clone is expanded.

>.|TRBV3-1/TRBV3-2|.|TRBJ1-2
CASSQQGSHGGYTF
TGTGCCAGCAGCCAGCAGGGGTCGCACGGTGGCTACACCTTC
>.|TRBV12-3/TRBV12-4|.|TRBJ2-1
CASGFRVVNEQFF
TGTGCCAGCGGATTCAGGGTTGTCAATGAGCAGTTCTTC
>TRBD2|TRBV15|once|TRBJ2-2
CATSSPPGGARTGELFF
TGTGCCACCAGCAGCCCTCCGGGGGGGGCCCGAACCGGGGAGCTGTTTTTT
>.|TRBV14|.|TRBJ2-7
CASSNIPFGFIPYEQYF
TGTGCCAGCAGCAATATCCCGTTCGGTTTTATCCCCTACGAGCAGTACTTC
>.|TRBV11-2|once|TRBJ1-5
CASSLEVEQPQHF
TGTGCCAGCAGCTTGGAGGTCGAGCAGCCCCAGCATTTT
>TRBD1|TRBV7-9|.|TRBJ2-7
CASSFGTVSYEQYF
TGTGCCAGCAGCTTCGGGACAGTCTCCTACGAGCAGTACTTC
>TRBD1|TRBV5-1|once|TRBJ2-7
CASSLGDREIAYEQYF
TGCGCCAGCAGCTTGGGGGACAGGGAAATCGCCTACGAGCAGTACTTC
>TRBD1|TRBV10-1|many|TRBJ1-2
CASSEDPEGRGYGYTF
TGCGCCAGCAGTGAGGACCCGGAGGGCAGGGGGTATGGCTACACCTTC
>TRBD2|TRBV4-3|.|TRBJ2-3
CASSHTSGSGDTQYF
TGCGCCAGCAGCCATACTAGCGGGAGCGGGGATACGCAGTATTTT
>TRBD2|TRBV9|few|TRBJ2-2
CASSVTSGGATGELFF
TGTGCCAGCAGCGTGACTAGCGGGGGGGCCACCGGGGAGCTGTTTTTT
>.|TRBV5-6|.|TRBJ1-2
CASSLGPGDGYTF
TGTGCCAGCAGCTTGGGGCCAGGGGATGGCTACACCTTC
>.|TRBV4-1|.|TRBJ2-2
CASSHRLSGTGELFF
TGCGCCAGCAGCCATAGACTCTCGGGCACCGGGGAGCTGTTTTTT
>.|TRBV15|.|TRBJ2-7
CATSKTPDSSYEQYF
TGTGCCACCAGCAAAACCCCGGACAGCTCCTACGAGCAGTACTTC
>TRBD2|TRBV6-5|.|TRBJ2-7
CASSPGGALRDEQYF
TGTGCCAGCAGCCCCGGGGGGGCCTTGCGCGACGAGCAGTACTTC
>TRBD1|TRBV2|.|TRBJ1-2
CASRRDSSNYGYTF
TGTGCCAGCAGGAGGGACAGCAGTAACTATGGCTACACCTTC
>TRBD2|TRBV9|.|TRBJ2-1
CASSVVGSGLNEQFF
TGTGCCAGCAGCGTAGTTGGTAGCGGGTTAAATGAGCAGTTCTTC
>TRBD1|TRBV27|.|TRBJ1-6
CASSNPQGLHNSPLHF
TGTGCCAGCAGTAACCCACAGGGGTTGCATAATTCACCCCTCCACTTT
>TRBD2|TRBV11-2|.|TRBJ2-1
CASSVLAGDGNEQFF
TGTGCCAGCAGCGTTCTAGCGGGAGATGGAAATGAGCAGTTCTTC
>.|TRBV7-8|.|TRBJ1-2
CASSLRNYGYTF
TGTGCCAGCAGCTTACGTAACTATGGCTACACCTTC
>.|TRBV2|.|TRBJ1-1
CASSGDRHIEAFF
TGTGCCAGCAGTGGCGACAGACACATCGAAGCTTTCTTT
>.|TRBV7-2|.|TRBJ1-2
CASSPPGYNYGYTF
TGTGCCAGCAGCCCGCCGGGGTATAACTATGGCTACACCTTC
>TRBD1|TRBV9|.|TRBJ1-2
CASSVGIKEGAIGYTF
TGTGCCAGCAGCGTAGGGATAAAGGAGGGGGCGATAGGCTACACCTTC
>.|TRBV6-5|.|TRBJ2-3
CASSYVPSATDTQYF
TGTGCCAGCAGTTACGTGCCTAGCGCCACAGATACGCAGTATTTT
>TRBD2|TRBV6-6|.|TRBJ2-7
CASRSTGGPRSEQYF
TGTGCCAGCAGAAGCACGGGGGGGCCTAGGAGCGAGCAGTACTTC
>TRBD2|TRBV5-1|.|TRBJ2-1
CASSLGGTTWTDNEQFF
TGCGCCAGCAGCTTGGGAGGGACTACCTGGACGGACAATGAGCAGTTCTTC
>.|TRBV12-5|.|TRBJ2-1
CASGLYGNEQFF
TGTGCTAGTGGTTTGTACGGCAATGAGCAGTTCTTC
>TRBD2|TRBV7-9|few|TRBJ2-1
CASSYPAAGDYGDNEQFF
TGTGCCAGCAGCTACCCCGCAGCGGGAGACTACGGGGACAATGAGCAGTTCTTC
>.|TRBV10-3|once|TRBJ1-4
CAISLGGEKLFF
TGTGCCATCTCCCTGGGGGGGGAAAAACTGTTTTTT
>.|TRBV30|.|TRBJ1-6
CAWSGETPKTPLHF
TGTGCCTGGAGTGGCGAGACTCCAAAGACACCCCTCCACTTT
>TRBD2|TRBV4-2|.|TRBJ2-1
CASSQGGGNVEQFF
TGTGCCAGCAGCCAAGGGGGGGGTAATGTTGAGCAGTTCTTC
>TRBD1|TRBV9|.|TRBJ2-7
CASSPSSGTDYEQYF
TGTGCCAGCAGCCCTTCATCCGGGACAGATTACGAGCAGTACTTC
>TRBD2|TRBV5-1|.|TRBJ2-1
CASSFAGGLDEQFF
TGCGCCAGCAGCTTTGCGGGGGGGCTCGATGAGCAGTTCTTC
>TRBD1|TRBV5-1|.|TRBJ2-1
CASSSDRVVGEQFF
TGCGCCAGCAGTTCGGACAGGGTAGTAGGTGAGCAGTTCTTC
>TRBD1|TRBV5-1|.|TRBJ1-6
CASSLVQGAGSPLHF
TGCGCCAGCAGCTTGGTACAGGGGGCTGGTTCACCCCTCCACTTT
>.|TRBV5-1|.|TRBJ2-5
CASSLETRETQYF
TGCGCCAGCAGCTTGGAAACGCGGGAGACCCAGTACTTC
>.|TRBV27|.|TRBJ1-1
CASSFNGISGTEAFF
TGTGCCAGCAGTTTTAACGGGATCTCAGGCACTGAAGCTTTCTTT
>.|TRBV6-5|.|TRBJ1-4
CASSYGQFNEKLFF
TGTGCCAGCAGTTACGGGCAGTTTAATGAAAAACTGTTTTTT
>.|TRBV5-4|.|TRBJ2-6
CASSLRDSGANVLTF
TGTGCCAGCAGCCTCAGGGACTCTGGGGCCAACGTCCTGACTTTC
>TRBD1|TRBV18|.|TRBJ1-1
CASSPRQGTLGDTEAFF
TGTGCCAGCTCACCACGACAGGGGACCCTTGGGGACACTGAAGCTTTCTTT
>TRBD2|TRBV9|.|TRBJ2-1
CASSVTGGLINEQFF
TGTGCCAGCAGCGTCACGGGGGGGCTCATCAATGAGCAGTTCTTC
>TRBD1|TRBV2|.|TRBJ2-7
CASSEAPGQGYEQYF
TGTGCCAGCAGTGAAGCTCCAGGACAGGGCTACGAGCAGTACTTC